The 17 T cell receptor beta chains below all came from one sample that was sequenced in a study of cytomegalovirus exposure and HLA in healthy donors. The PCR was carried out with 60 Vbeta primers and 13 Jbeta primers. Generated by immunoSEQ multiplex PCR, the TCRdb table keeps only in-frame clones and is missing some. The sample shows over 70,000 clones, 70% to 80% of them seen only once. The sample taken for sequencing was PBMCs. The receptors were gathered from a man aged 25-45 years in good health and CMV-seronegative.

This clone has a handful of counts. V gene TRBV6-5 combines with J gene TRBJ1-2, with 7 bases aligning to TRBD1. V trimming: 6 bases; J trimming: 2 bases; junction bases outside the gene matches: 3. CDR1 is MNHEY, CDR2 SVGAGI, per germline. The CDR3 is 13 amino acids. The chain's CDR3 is CASRKTGNYGYTF. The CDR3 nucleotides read TGTGCCAGCAGAAAGACAGGGAACTATGGCTACACCTTC.

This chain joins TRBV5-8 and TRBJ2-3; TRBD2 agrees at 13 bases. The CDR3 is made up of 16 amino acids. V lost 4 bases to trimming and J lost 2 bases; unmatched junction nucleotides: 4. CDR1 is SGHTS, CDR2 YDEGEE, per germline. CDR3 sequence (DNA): TGTGCCAGCAGCCGAGGGACTAGCGGGGCCACAGATACGCAGTATTTT. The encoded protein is CASSRGTSGATDTQYF.

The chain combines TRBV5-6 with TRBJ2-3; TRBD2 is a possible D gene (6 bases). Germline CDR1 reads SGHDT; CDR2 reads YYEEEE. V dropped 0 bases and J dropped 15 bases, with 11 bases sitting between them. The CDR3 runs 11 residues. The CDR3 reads CASSLGGVYYF. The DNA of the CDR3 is TGTGCCAGCAGCTTGGGGGGGGTTTACTATTTT.

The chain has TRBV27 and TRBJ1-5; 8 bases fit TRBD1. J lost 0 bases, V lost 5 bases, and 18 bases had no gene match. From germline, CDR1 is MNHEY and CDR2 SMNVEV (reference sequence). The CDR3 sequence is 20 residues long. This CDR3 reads CASSPKRQGAGTYSNQPQHF. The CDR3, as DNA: TGTGCCAGCAGTCCGAAACGGCAGGGGGCCGGCACATATAGCAATCAGCCCCAGCATTTT.

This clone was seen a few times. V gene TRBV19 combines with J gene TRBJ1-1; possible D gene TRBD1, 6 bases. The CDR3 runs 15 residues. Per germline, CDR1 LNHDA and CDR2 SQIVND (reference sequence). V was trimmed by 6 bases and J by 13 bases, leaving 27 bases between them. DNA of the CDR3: TGTGCCAGTAGCCGCCCCGGTAGGGACATCTCCCAGGATTTCTTT. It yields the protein CASSRPGRDISQDFF.

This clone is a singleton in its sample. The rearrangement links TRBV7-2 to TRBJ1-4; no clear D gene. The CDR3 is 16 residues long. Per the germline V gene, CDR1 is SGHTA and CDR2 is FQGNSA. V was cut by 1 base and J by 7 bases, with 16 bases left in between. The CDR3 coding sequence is TGTGCCAGCAGCTTAGTCCAGTCCTTCTCAAGTGAAAAACTGTTTTTT. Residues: CASSLVQSFSSEKLFF.

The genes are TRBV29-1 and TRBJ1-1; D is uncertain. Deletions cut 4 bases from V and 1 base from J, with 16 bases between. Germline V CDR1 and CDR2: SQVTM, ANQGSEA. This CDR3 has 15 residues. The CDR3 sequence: CSVAIQATANTEAFF. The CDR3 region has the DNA TGCAGCGTTGCCATACAAGCCACAGCGAACACTGAAGCTTTCTTT.

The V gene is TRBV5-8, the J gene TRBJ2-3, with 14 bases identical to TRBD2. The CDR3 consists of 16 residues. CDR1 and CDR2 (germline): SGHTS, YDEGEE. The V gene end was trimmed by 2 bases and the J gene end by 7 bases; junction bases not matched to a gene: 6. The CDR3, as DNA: TGTGCCAGCAGCTTCGGTGGGACTAGCGGGAGTTATACGCAGTATTTT. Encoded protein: CASSFGGTSGSYTQYF. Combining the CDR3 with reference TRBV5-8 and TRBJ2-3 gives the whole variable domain EAGVTQSPTHLIKTRGQQATLRCSPISGHTSVYWYQQALGLGLQFLLWYDEGEERNRGNFPPRFSGRQFPNYSSELNVNALELEDSALYLCASSFGGTSGSYTQYFGPGTRLTVL.

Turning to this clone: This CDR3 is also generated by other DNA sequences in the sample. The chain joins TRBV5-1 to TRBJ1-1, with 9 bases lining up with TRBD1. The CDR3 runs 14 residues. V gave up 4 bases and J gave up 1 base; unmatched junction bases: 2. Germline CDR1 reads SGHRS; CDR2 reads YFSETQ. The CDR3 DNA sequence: TGCGCCAGCAGCGTACAGGGGGCGAACACTGAAGCTTTCTTT. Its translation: CASSVQGANTEAFF.

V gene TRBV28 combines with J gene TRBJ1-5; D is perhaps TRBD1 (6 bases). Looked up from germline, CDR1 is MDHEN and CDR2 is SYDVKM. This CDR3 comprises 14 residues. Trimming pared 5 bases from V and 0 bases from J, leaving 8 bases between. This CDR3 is CASSRDISNQPQHF. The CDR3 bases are TGTGCCAGCAGTCGGGACATTAGCAATCAGCCCCAGCATTTT.

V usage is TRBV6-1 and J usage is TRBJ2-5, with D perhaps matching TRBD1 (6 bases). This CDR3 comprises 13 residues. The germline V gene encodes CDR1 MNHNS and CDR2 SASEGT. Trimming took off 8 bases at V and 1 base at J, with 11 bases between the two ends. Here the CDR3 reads CASSGQIQETQYF. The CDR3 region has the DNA TGTGCCAGCTCCGGACAGATCCAAGAGACCCAGTACTTC.

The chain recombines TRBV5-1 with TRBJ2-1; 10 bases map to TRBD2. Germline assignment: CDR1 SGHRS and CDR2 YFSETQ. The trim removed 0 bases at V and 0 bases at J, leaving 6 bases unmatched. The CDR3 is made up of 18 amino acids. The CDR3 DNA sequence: TGCGCCAGCAGCTTGGACCCTAGCGGGGGTGCCTCCTACAATGAGCAGTTCTTC. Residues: CASSLDPSGGASYNEQFF.

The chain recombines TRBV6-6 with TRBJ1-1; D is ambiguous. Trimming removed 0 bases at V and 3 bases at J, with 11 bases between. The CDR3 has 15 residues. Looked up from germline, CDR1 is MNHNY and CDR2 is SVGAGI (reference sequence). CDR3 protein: CASSYSYSVYTEAFF. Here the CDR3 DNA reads TGTGCCAGCAGTTACTCTTACTCCGTGTACACTGAAGCTTTCTTT.

The CDR3 reads CASSIGLAKNIQYF. The CDR3, as DNA: TGTGCCAGTAGTATCGGACTAGCCAAAAACATTCAGTACTTC. The chain has TRBV19 and TRBJ2-4, with D tentatively TRBD2 (5 bases). This CDR3 has 14 residues. The V gene lost 3 bases and the J gene lost 0 bases, with 6 bases spanning the gap. CDR1 and CDR2 from the germline V gene are LNHDA and SQIVND (reference sequence).

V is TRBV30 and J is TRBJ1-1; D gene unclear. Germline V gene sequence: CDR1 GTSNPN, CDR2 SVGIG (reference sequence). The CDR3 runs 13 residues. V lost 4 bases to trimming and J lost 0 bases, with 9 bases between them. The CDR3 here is CAWNIQMNTEAFF. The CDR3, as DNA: TGTGCCTGGAATATACAGATGAACACTGAAGCTTTCTTT. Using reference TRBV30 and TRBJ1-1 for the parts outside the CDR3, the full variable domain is SQTIHQWPATLVQPVGSPLSLECTVEGTSNPNLYWYRQAAGRGLQLLFYSVGIGQISSEVPQNLSASRPQDRQFILSSKKLLLSDSGFYLCAWNIQMNTEAFFGQGTRLTVV.

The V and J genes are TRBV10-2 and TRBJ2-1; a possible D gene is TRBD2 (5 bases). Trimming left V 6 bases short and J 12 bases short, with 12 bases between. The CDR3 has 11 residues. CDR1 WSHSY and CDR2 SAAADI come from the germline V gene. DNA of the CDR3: TGCGCCAGCAGCGGTACCGGGATGCAGTTCTTC. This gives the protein CASSGTGMQFF.

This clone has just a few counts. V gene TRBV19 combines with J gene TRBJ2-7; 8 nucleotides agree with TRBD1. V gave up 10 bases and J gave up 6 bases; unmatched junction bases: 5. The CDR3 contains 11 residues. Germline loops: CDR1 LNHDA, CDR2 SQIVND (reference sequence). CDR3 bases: TGTGCCATCGGACAGGGAGGCGAGCAGTACTTC. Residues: CAIGQGGEQYF.